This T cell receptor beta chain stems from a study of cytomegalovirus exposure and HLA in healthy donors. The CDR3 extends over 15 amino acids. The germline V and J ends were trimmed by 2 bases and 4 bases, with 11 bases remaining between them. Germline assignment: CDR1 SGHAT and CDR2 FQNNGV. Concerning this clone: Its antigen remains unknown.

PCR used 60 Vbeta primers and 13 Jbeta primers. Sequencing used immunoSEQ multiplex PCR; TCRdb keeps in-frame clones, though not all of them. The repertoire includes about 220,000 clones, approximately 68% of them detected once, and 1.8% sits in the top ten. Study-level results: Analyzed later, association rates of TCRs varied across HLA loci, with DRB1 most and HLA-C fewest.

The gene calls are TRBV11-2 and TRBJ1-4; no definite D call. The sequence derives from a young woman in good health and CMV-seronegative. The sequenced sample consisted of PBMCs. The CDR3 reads CASSLYAGSNEKLFF. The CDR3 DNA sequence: TGTGCCAGCAGCTTATATGCAGGAAGTAATGAAAAACTGTTTTTT.